This section outlines one T cell receptor (beta chain) sequence together with its context. Its antigen is unknown. These data belong to a study of a mutant IDH1 vaccine in newly diagnosed glioma. Study-wide context: Investigators started vaccination 4-6 weeks after radiotherapy alone, or with temozolomide cycles.

Time point in this sample: week 47, end of study. Vaccine doses each comprised 300 ug of mutant IDH1 20-mer peptide, with topical imiquimod. Assay used: immunoSEQ multiplex PCR; TCRdb lists only in-frame clones, some missing. The top ten clones hold about 5.2% of a sample with approximately 35,000 clones, more than 80% of them seen once. CDR3 length equals 14 residues. Per germline, CDR1 MGHRA and CDR2 YSYEKL. V shed 0 bases and J shed 2 bases, with 7 bases lying between them. The chain links TRBV4-1 to TRBJ1-1; D is undetermined. The source is a woman in her forties with glioma. The sequenced sample was PBMCs, obtained from a glioma patient whose treatment included an IDH1 peptide vaccine. CDR3: CASSQDRTNTEAFF. The DNA for the CDR3 is TGCGCCAGCAGCCAAGATCGGACTAACACTGAAGCTTTCTTT.